The text below deals with one T cell receptor (beta chain). Its specific antigen is unknown. Qualities for individual bases were not recorded, and no much larger clone is one base off. The data were taken from a study of blood T cells in healthy people across ages (dated by TCRdb to about 2015). For the study in its entirety: In model experiments, roughly one uniquely barcoded TCR beta cDNA molecule per two T cells was captured by template switching. Donors were grouped into four age groups: young (average approximately 15 years), middle-aged (39), aged (approximately 67) and long-lived (just over 80). The study measured age-related changes in TCR beta repertoire diversity using deep sequencing normalized with unique cDNA molecular identifiers. For two donors (one aged 18 to 30 and one aged 80 or older), the study analyzed two additional independent replicas of 1 million unique cDNA reads from the same blood draw. To avoid experimental bias, donors of different ages were distributed randomly across sequencing lanes.

The CDR3 runs 17 residues from the cysteine to the phenylalanine. The only DNA kept is the CDR3, 51 bases in frame from the first base. CDR1 and CDR2, per the germline V gene, are MNHNS and SASEGT. V is shortened by 7 bases, J by 1 base, and the region joining them spans 22 bases. Overall results and qualifications from the work: Estimates of total diversity from one million sequenced T cells were regarded as lower bounds and underestimates. As age increased, observed TCR beta diversity per million T cells dropped in a roughly linear way, and a significant reduction was already evident by age around 41. Because the CMV infection status of the donors was unknown, age-related changes in expanded clonotypes may potentially have been confounded. Compared with the aged group, more naive CD4+ T cells, fewer expanded clones and increased TCR diversity were shown by the long-lived group, suggesting age selection. A strong correlation was found between observed TCR beta diversity and the percentage of naive T cells measured by flow cytometry. Because profiling used bulk unsorted PBMCs, naive and antigen-experienced compartments could not be compared conclusively.

Preparation of the library involved 5' RACE. A second PCR of roughly 7 to 11 cycles was performed with a sample-barcoded 5' primer and a J-beta primer mix. Each TCR beta cDNA molecule received a unique molecular identifier from a template-switch 5' adaptor carrying 12 random nucleotides. At least 2.5 million CDR3-containing paired-end reads were obtained from each sample. The Mint cDNA synthesis kit, primed by a TRBC-specific oligonucleotide, was used to synthesize first-strand cDNA from all RNA. Following uracil-DNA glycosylase treatment, a first 18-cycle PCR with universal primers M1SS and BC2_uni_R was performed on all cDNA. As for how the authors treated the data: For normalization, 1 million high-quality reads, each with a distinct molecular identifier, were randomly selected from each sample. Instead of being binned into consensus sequences, reads that shared molecular identifiers were thrown out. CDR3 identification, clonotype clustering and error correction used MiTCR with a Q25 quality threshold and the strictest error-elimination algorithm. A nonparametric unseen species model with Euler transformation was used to estimate a lower bound on total TCR beta diversity. Using fastp at Q25 and MiXCR, TCRdb reprocessed the public reads and kept productive beta chains. Records with the same CDR3 protein are collapsed into one entry carrying the most frequent genes and DNA. None of the V and J calls come from the authors' own analysis; TCRdb made them. The sample contains some 1,800,000 distinct CDR3 sequences, about 39% of them found a single time. The ten largest clonotypes hold 20% to 25% of the sample.

Systemically healthy Caucasian individuals from Russia, 35 to 50 in total and aged roughly 6 to 90 years, were included as donors. About 9.1 milliliters of peripheral blood were collected from each donor into EDTA-treated Vacutainer tubes. PBMCs were isolated by Ficoll-Paque density-gradient centrifugation, with at least 7 million obtained per sample. Trizol reagent was used to extract total RNA from PBMCs, with at least 5.5 micrograms per sample. Naive CD45RAhigh/CD27high T cell percentages were measured by flow cytometry on a PBMC aliquot from every donor. The sample comprised blood. The clonotype was recovered from a human donor in good health. The chain was built from TRBV6-1 and TRBJ1-2, with a tentative D gene TRBD1 over 6 matching bases. Read as DNA, the sequence is TGTGCCAGCACCATAAACGCGGGGACACACTTTAACTATGGCTACACCTTC. Protein translation: CASTINAGTHFNYGYTF.